The present TCR beta chain was sequenced within a study of blood T cell repertoires in COVID-19 (dated by TCRdb to about 2020). Background for the entire study: Samples from collaborators originated in the United States, Italy and Spain and spanned both the acute and convalescent phases of COVID-19. The material from the prospective study consisted of cDNA or gDNA derived from T cells, B-cell-depleted T cells, or PBMCs. Subjects who had been exposed to COVID-19, were actively infected with it, or had recovered from it provided the deeply sampled blood TCRbeta repertoires that made up the dataset. The repertoires were made available in a free public database intended to serve as a resource for research on the immune response to SARS-CoV-2. Samples were obtained from the ongoing ImmuneRACE study (first 160 participants) and from some 1,300 subjects provided by 6 global collaborators. A de-identified subject ID, COVID-19 status, age in years and sex were almost always included in the sample metadata. Where available, HLA class I and class II types were obtained from metadata supplied by the sample provider rather than from assay-based typing. Beyond this particular receptor, the publication reports: The amount of clinical and demographic metadata varied by source and participant and was provided uncurated.

In the case of this clone: No antigen is known for it. Base quality data are lacking; no much larger clone is found one base away.

Looking up the germline V gene (reference sequence) yields CDR1 GTSNPN and CDR2 SVGIG. V drops 2 bases and J drops 4 bases, leaving 9 bases in between. The CDR3 covers 13 residues, taking in both the cysteine and the phenylalanine. Only the CDR3 region is kept as DNA, spanning 39 bases read in frame from base 1. Enrolling through a virtual design, the prospective study's participants ranged in age from about 18 to 89 years and lived across roughly 24 United States geographic areas. To assign participants to cohorts, the prospective study relied on clinical history that participants themselves reported in a screening survey and a study questionnaire. Recovered participants in ImmuneRACE Cohort 3 were defined as having two consecutive negative NP/OP PCR tests, clearance from a healthcare professional, or resolution of symptoms. In the prospective study, mobile phlebotomists collected whole blood, serum and a nasopharyngeal or oropharyngeal swab from each participant. Additional blood draws and questionnaires over an approximately two-month period could optionally be provided by prospective study participants. Before DNA extraction, blood samples from the prospective study were shipped at room temperature or frozen.

The immunoSEQ Assay, a bias-controlled multiplex PCR, was used to amplify TCRbeta CDR3 regions from genomic DNA. The paper's processing steps were these. The number of nucleated cells in each sample was estimated by amplification of reference gene primers within the assay. To quantify the absolute abundance of each unique TCRbeta CDR3 rearrangement, sequence reads were collapsed and filtered. For each sample, productive Simpson clonality was calculated as the square root of Simpson's diversity index across productive rearrangements. TCRdb re-hosts the immuneACCESS table, in-frame sequences only. Its copies lack some clones; in the studies checked, an unresolved V gene accounts for under half of them, and the cause for the rest is not known. The V and J calls and clone size come from that table; D and trimming were worked out from the DNA. The sample table holds 300,000 to 350,000 clones, of which roughly 90% were seen once. The biggest ten clones account for approximately 0.99% of the sample.

The material sequenced was PBMCs or T cells enriched from blood (not recorded which). This TCR derives from a woman in her thirties who had recovered from COVID-19. The chain is made from TRBV30 and TRBJ1-3; the D gene identity is not certain. The DNA sequence is as follows: TGTGCCTGGAGTTCCGTTGCGGGAAACACCATATATTTT. The encoded protein is CAWSSVAGNTIYF. Beyond the CDR3, the reference TRBV30 and TRBJ1-3 genes provide the residues; the full variable domain reads: SQTIHQWPATLVQPVGSPLSLECTVEGTSNPNLYWYRQAAGRGLQLLFYSVGIGQISSEVPQNLSASRPQDRQFILSSKKLLLSDSGFYLCAWSSVAGNTIYFGEGSWLTVV.